This passage covers 23 T cell receptor beta chains from one sample sequenced in a study of cytomegalovirus exposure and HLA in healthy donors. PCR amplification relied on 60 Vbeta primers (plus 13 Jbeta primers). Generated by immunoSEQ multiplex PCR, the TCRdb table keeps only in-frame clones and is missing some. The table includes about 120,000 clones, roughly three quarters detected once. The sample taken for sequencing was PBMCs. These receptors all stem from a man aged 18 to 30 in good health and CMV-seronegative.

The chain joins TRBV2 to TRBJ2-5, with 8 bases identical to TRBD1. V was clipped by 6 bases and J by 3 bases; unmatched bases: 3. The CDR3 length is 13 residues. Germline loops: CDR1 SNHLY, CDR2 FYNNEI. CDR3 nucleotide sequence: TGTGCCAGCAGGATGACAGGGGAAGAGACCCAGTACTTC. As protein: CASRMTGEETQYF.

The chain is built from TRBV30 and TRBJ2-2; the D gene is possibly TRBD1 (6 bases). The V end was cut by 5 bases, the J end by 5 bases, with 18 bases between. Germline CDR1 and CDR2: GTSNPN and SVGIG (reference sequence). The CDR3 consists of 15 residues. This chain's CDR3 is CAWGIRLDRTGELFF. CDR3 DNA sequence: TGTGCCTGGGGGATAAGACTCGACAGGACCGGGGAGCTGTTTTTT.

About this clone itself: The junction and the germline gene differ at one end; a read error may be behind it. This sample also contains other DNA sequences that code for the same CDR3. This chain connects TRBV10-2 to TRBJ1-5; TRBD1 is a possible D gene (5 bases). The CDR3 has 14 amino acids. Germline loops: CDR1 WSHSY, CDR2 SAAADI. CDR3 in DNA: TGCGCCAGCCGGGGGGTCGATGGCAATCAGCCCCAGCACTTT. This sequence encodes CASRGVDGNQPQHF.

V usage is TRBV6-1 and J usage is TRBJ1-6; possibly TRBD1 for D (6 bases). Germline CDR1 MNHNS, CDR2 SASEGT. The CDR3 is made up of 14 amino acids. Trimming left V 7 bases short and J 13 bases short, with 20 bases between. The CDR3 bases are TGTGCCAGCACCGAGGGGGACATGAAAGGGCCCCTCCACTTT. Translation gives CASTEGDMKGPLHF.

This clone was observed a few times. The chain joins TRBV7-3 to TRBJ2-2; perhaps TRBD1 as D (5 bases). V dropped 1 base and J dropped 1 base, with 7 bases sitting between them. The CDR3 has 15 amino acids. CDR1 is SGHTA and CDR2 is FQGTGA in the germline V gene. CDR3: CASSLNRLNTGELFF. The CDR3 bases are TGTGCCAGCAGCTTAAACAGGCTGAACACCGGGGAGCTGTTTTTT.

This clone was counted only a few times. The chain has TRBV5-6 and TRBJ2-3; 7 nucleotides match TRBD2. The J segment lost 5 bases and the V segment lost 4 bases, leaving 13 bases of the junction unmatched. In germline, CDR1 is SGHDT, CDR2 YYEEEE. CDR3 length equals 16 residues. CDR3 coding DNA: TGTGCCAGCAGCCTAGTGCTCCTCGGGGAGGGAGATACGCAGTATTTT. As protein: CASSLVLLGEGDTQYF. Supplemented by reference TRBV5-6 and TRBJ2-3, the full variable domain reads DAGVTQSPTHLIKTRGQQVTLRCSPKSGHDTVSWYQQALGQGPQFIFQYYEEEERQRGNFPDRFSGHQFPNYSSELNVNALLLGDSALYLCASSLVLLGEGDTQYFGPGTRLTVL.

The CDR3 DNA follows: TGCAGCGTTGTTCGGGAGGCGAACACTGAAGCTTTCTTT. Translated, it gives CSVVREANTEAFF. The rearrangement links TRBV29-1 to TRBJ1-1; D is undetermined. Trimming took off 4 bases at V and 1 base at J, with 10 bases between the two ends. The CDR3 has 13 amino acids. In germline, CDR1 is SQVTM, CDR2 ANQGSEA.

The rearrangement uses TRBV7-9 and TRBJ2-2, with a possible D match to TRBD2 (6 bases). Germline loops: CDR1 SEHNR, CDR2 FQNEAQ (reference sequence). V shed 6 bases and J shed 4 bases, with 9 bases lying between them. The CDR3 runs to 13 residues. CDR3 sequence reads: CASRPGSTGELFF. In nucleotides, the CDR3 is TGTGCCAGCAGGCCCGGGAGCACCGGGGAGCTGTTTTTT.

The V gene is TRBV6-6, the J gene TRBJ1-1, with a possible D match to TRBD1 (5 bases). Per germline, CDR1 MNHNY and CDR2 SVGAGI (reference sequence). Trimming stripped 2 bases from V and 7 bases from J, with 14 bases between. The CDR3 loop spans 14 amino acids. CDR3 amino acids: CASSYPDSNGEAFF. CDR3 nucleotide sequence: TGTGCCAGCAGTTACCCCGACAGTAACGGTGAAGCTTTCTTT.

This clone was detected once. The rearrangement joins TRBV9 to TRBJ2-1; 10 bases match TRBD2. CDR3 size: 17 residues. The ends lost 4 bases at V and 2 bases at J; junction bases unmatched: 9. Germline CDR1 reads SGDLS; CDR2 reads YYNGEE. The CDR3 DNA follows: TGTGCCAGCAGCCCCCAGGGGCTAGCGGGAGCCTACAATGAGCAGTTCTTC. It specifies CASSPQGLAGAYNEQFF.

The V gene is TRBV9, the J gene TRBJ2-7; D perhaps matches TRBD1 (5 bases). V lost 4 bases and J lost 2, with 10 bases in between. CDR3 length: 13 residues. Germline V gives CDR1 SGDLS, CDR2 YYNGEE. The CDR3 loop is CASSPQGTYEQYF. CDR3 DNA: TGTGCCAGCAGCCCTCAGGGAACCTACGAGCAGTACTTC.

The CDR3 region is CASSLGYKEVNGYTF. The CDR3 region has the DNA TGTGCCAGCAGCCTAGGCTATAAGGAGGTTAATGGCTACACCTTC. This sequence joins TRBV7-9 and TRBJ1-2; no clear D. Trimming pared 5 bases from V and 6 bases from J, leaving 19 bases between. CDR3 size: 15 residues. Germline assignment: CDR1 SEHNR and CDR2 FQNEAQ (reference sequence).

This rearrangement joins TRBV30 to TRBJ1-2; D is undetermined. CDR3 length: 14 amino acids. The V end was cut by 3 bases, the J end by 7 bases, with 18 bases between. Germline-derived CDR1 and CDR2 are GTSNPN and SVGIG (reference sequence). CDR3 bases: TGTGCCTGGAGGCAGAGGGTTTTGTCGGGTGGCTACACCTTC. It specifies CAWRQRVLSGGYTF.

J is TRBJ2-7 and V is TRBV30; possibly TRBD1 for D (5 bases). The CDR3 spans 12 residues. The germline V gene encodes CDR1 GTSNPN and CDR2 SVGIG (reference sequence). Trimming removed 2 bases at V and 3 bases at J, with 8 bases between. The CDR3 spells CAWSLQVYEQYF. Written as DNA, the CDR3 is TGTGCCTGGAGTTTACAGGTCTACGAGCAGTACTTC.

The chain recombines TRBV6-5 with TRBJ2-7; 9 nucleotides match TRBD1. With V trimmed by 0 bases and J by 4 bases, 4 bases remained unmatched. This CDR3 has 15 residues. Per the germline V gene, CDR1 is MNHEY and CDR2 is SVGAGI. Here the CDR3 reads CASSYSPGQGYEQYV. In DNA form, the CDR3 reads TGTGCCAGCAGTTACTCACCGGGACAGGGATACGAGCAGTACGTC.

This clone was detected only a few times. The chain joins TRBV9 to TRBJ2-1; D perhaps matches TRBD1 (6 bases). CDR3 length: 13 amino acids. Germline V gene sequence: CDR1 SGDLS, CDR2 YYNGEE. V gave up 4 bases and J gave up 10 bases, with 15 bases separating them. The DNA for the CDR3 is TGTGCCAGCAGCTCCTACAGGGTCGAAGAGCAGTTCTTC. Residues: CASSSYRVEEQFF.

This clone was detected only once. The chain joins TRBV5-1 to TRBJ1-6; the match to TRBD1 covers 9 bases. Losses at the gene ends were 3 bases for V and 7 bases for J; bases not matched to a gene: 5. This CDR3 has 15 amino acids. The germline V gene encodes CDR1 SGHRS and CDR2 YFSETQ. The CDR3 is CASSSGGQGNSPLHF. DNA for the CDR3: TGCGCCAGCAGCTCGGGTGGACAGGGGAATTCACCCCTCCACTTT.

The V call is TRBV7-2, the J call TRBJ2-4; 8 bases fit TRBD1. The V and J ends lost 8 bases and 0 bases, in that order; junction bases with no gene match: 3. Germline V gene sequence: CDR1 SGHTA, CDR2 FQGNSA. The CDR3 is 14 residues long. The CDR3 DNA is TGTGCCAGCGGGGACAGGCTAGCCAAAAACATTCAGTACTTC. Amino acids: CASGDRLAKNIQYF. Full variable domain (outside the CDR3, taken from reference TRBV7-2 and TRBJ2-4): GAGVSQSPSNKVTEKGKDVELRCDPISGHTALYWYRQSLGQGLEFLIYFQGNSAPDKSGLPSDRFSAERTGGSVSTLTIQRTQQEDSAVYLCASGDRLAKNIQYFGAGTRLSVL.

Only one count was recorded for this clone. The genes are TRBV19 and TRBJ2-2; 12 nucleotides line up with TRBD2. V was clipped by 5 bases and J by 5 bases; unmatched bases: 9. This CDR3 is built from 17 residues. The germline gives CDR1 LNHDA, CDR2 SQIVND (reference sequence). CDR3 DNA: TGTGCCAGTAGTTCCTCTCGACTAGCGGGAGTGACCGGGGAGCTGTTTTTT. Residues: CASSSSRLAGVTGELFF.

The gene calls are TRBV2 and TRBJ2-6; no reliable D call. Germline V lookup: CDR1 SNHLY, CDR2 FYNNEI. The CDR3 is 15 residues long. Trimming took off 6 bases at V and 0 bases at J, with 9 bases between the two ends. In DNA, the CDR3 is TGTGCCAGCAGGACACATGACTCTGGGGCCAACGTCCTGACTTTC. It codes for CASRTHDSGANVLTF.

CDR3 region: CASSASGPTDTQYF. In DNA, the CDR3 is TGTGCCAGCAGTGCTTCAGGGCCCACAGATACGCAGTATTTT. This chain uses TRBV27 with TRBJ2-3; weak D call: TRBD1 (5 bases). Germline V CDR1 and CDR2: MNHEY, SMNVEV (reference sequence). CDR3 length equals 14 residues. Trimming pared 5 bases from V and 2 bases from J, leaving 11 bases between.

The chain couples TRBV11-2 to TRBJ1-1; D is unclear. The V end lost 8 bases, the J end lost 1 base, and 11 bases lay between the germline ends. The CDR3 has 13 amino acids. Germline V gives CDR1 SGHAT, CDR2 FQNNGV. CDR3 nucleotides: TGTGCCAGCCGAGATTTCGGGAACACTGAAGCTTTCTTT. This translates into CASRDFGNTEAFF.

This clone was found once. V usage is TRBV27 and J usage is TRBJ2-3; the match to TRBD2 covers 10 bases. CDR3 length: 16 residues. The germline gives CDR1 MNHEY, CDR2 SMNVEV (reference sequence). J lost 5 bases, V lost 7 bases, and 12 bases had no gene match. The CDR3 bases are TGTGCCAGCACCCCCCATGAAAGCGGGAGGGGAGATACGCAGTATTTT. This translates into CASTPHESGRGDTQYF.